The 2 T cell receptor beta chains given below trace back to one sample, sequenced in a study of blood T cell repertoires in COVID-19. Measured with immunoSEQ multiplex PCR; TCRdb has only the in-frame clones, and not every one. The repertoire holds over 120,000 clones, with nearly 80% as singletons. Sequencing was performed on PBMCs or T cells enriched from blood (not recorded which). The origin of the receptors is a woman in her fifties or sixties who had recovered from COVID-19.

This chain uses TRBV10-2 with TRBJ2-5; TRBD2 matches 8 bases. CDR1 WSHSY and CDR2 SAAADI come from the germline V gene. The CDR3 is 16 residues long. The V and J ends lost 8 bases and 3 bases, in that order; junction bases with no gene match: 14. CDR3 sequence: CASLGPRGGWEETQYF. CDR3 in DNA: TGCGCCAGCTTGGGACCCCGGGGGGGCTGGGAAGAGACCCAGTACTTC.

V and J are TRBV19 and TRBJ2-7; unclear D gene. Between the trimmed V and J ends, which lost 5 bases and 2 bases, there was a span of 10 bases. Germline-derived CDR1 and CDR2 are LNHDA and SQIVND (reference sequence). The CDR3 contains 13 residues. CDR3 bases: TGTGCCAGTAGTTCAACAGACACCTACGAGCAGTACTTC. It is translated as CASSSTDTYEQYF. Drawing the rest from reference TRBV19 and TRBJ2-7, the complete variable domain is DGGITQSPKYLFRKEGQNVTLSCEQNLNHDAMYWYRQDPGQGLRLIYYSQIVNDFQKGDIAEGYSVSREKKESFPLTVTSAQKNPTAFYLCASSSTDTYEQYFGPGTRLTVT.